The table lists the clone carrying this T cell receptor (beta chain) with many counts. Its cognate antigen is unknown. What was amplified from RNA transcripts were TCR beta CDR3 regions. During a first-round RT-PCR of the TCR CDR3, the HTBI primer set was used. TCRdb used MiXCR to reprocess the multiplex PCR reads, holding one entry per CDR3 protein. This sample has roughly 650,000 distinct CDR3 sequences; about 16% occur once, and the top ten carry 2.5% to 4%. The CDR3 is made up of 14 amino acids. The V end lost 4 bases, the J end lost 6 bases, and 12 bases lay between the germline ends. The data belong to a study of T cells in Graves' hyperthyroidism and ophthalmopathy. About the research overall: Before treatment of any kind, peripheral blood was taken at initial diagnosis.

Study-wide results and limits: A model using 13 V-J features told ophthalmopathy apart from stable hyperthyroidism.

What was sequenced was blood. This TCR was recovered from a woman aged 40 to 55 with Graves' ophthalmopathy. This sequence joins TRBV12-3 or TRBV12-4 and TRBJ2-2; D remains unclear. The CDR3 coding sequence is TGTGCCAGCAGTTCCCCCCTAGAGTCCGGGGAGCTGTTTTTT. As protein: CASSSPLESGELFF.